The next 6 T cell receptor beta chains were all read from a single sample in a study of T cell changes during pregnancy in multiple sclerosis. Some clones are missing from TCRdb's copy, which holds only in-frame ones; the method was immunoSEQ multiplex PCR. The table lists approximately 100,000 clones, around 94% of them singletons, with around 1.2% in the top ten. The specimen comprised peripheral blood, sampled in the second trimester of pregnancy. The origin of the receptors is a female donor with multiple sclerosis, enrolled in a pregnancy study.

The count of this clone is one. The chain uses TRBV2 and TRBJ1-2; 11 positions agree with TRBD1. The CDR3 is 15 amino acids. V was pared by 6 bases and J by 3 bases, with 6 bases of the junction left unmatched. The germline V gene has CDR1 SNHLY and CDR2 FYNNEI. The CDR3 DNA reads as TGTGCCAGCAGGACCGGACAGGGGGCGGACTATGGCTACACCTTC. This encodes CASRTGQGADYGYTF.

This chain connects TRBV2 to TRBJ2-3, with 10 bases matching TRBD1. Germline V gives CDR1 SNHLY, CDR2 FYNNEI. Unmatched junction bases numbered 10, after V lost 5 bases and J lost 5 bases. The CDR3 has 16 amino acids. The CDR3 sequence is CASSRDRGLGGDTQYF. For the CDR3, the DNA is TGTGCCAGCAGTAGAGACAGGGGGCTGGGAGGAGATACGCAGTATTTT.

The V gene is TRBV30, the J gene TRBJ2-1; 10 nucleotides agree with TRBD1. Germline V gene lookup returns CDR1 GTSNPN and CDR2 SVGIG (reference sequence). This CDR3 is 12 amino acids long. The V gene end was trimmed by 5 bases and the J gene end by 7 bases; junction bases not matched to a gene: 2. CDR3 amino acids: CAWDRGRNEQFF. The CDR3 bases are TGTGCCTGGGACAGGGGGCGGAATGAGCAGTTCTTC.

The chain is built from TRBV9 and TRBJ2-7; D is perhaps TRBD1 (5 bases). Between the trimmed V and J ends, which lost 3 bases and 2 bases, there was a span of 12 bases. CDR1 is SGDLS, CDR2 YYNGEE, per germline. This CDR3 is 14 amino acids long. The CDR3 protein is CASSAGAVPYEQYF. As DNA, the CDR3 is TGTGCCAGCAGCGCTGGGGCCGTTCCCTACGAGCAGTACTTC.

The chain has TRBV18 and TRBJ2-5, with 12 positions matching TRBD2. The CDR3 has 15 amino acids. Unmatched junction bases numbered 5, after V lost 6 bases and J lost 3 bases. Germline values: CDR1 KGHSH, CDR2 LQKENI. This CDR3 is CASSPGLAGKETQYF. CDR3 nucleotide sequence: TGTGCCAGCTCTCCTGGACTAGCGGGGAAAGAGACCCAGTACTTC.

V is TRBV2 and J is TRBJ2-1; 9 nucleotides match TRBD1. V lost 8 bases and J lost 4; bases outside the gene matches: 9. In germline, CDR1 is SNHLY, CDR2 FYNNEI. CDR3 length: 15 amino acids. CDR3 sequence reads: CASGQGQTQYNEQFF. CDR3 bases: TGTGCCAGCGGACAGGGGCAGACGCAGTACAATGAGCAGTTCTTC.